This T cell receptor (beta chain) was sequenced in a study of cytomegalovirus exposure and HLA in healthy donors. In the study overall: Earlier, approximately 110 million unique TCR beta sequences were recovered from about 179 million T cells by an analysis. Points from the study as a whole: Cytomegalovirus-associated TCR beta chains were listed, numbering 150 to 200. Accurate prediction of HLA-A and HLA-B alleles (for most subjects) was reportedly achieved from TCR beta sequences. Among the CMV-associated chains, a few were confirmed in vitro as specific for CMV antigens.

PCR involved 60 Vbeta and 13 Jbeta primers. The protocol was immunoSEQ multiplex PCR, while the TCRdb copy is restricted to in-frame clones and leaves out a portion. The sample includes approximately 97,000 clones, under 85% of them seen just once. Notes on this clone: The antigen remains undetermined.

Trimming shortened V by 4 bases and J by 5 bases, and 18 bases separated the two germline ends. The length of the CDR3 is 15 residues. Germline V gene data show CDR1 as MNHNS and CDR2 as SASEGT. This chain uses TRBV6-1 with TRBJ2-7; perhaps TRBD2 as D (7 bases). This clonotype originated in a middle-aged woman in good health and CMV-seropositive. The sequenced material came from PBMCs. The CDR3 region is CASSARRGGEDEQYF. The CDR3, as DNA: TGTGCCAGCAGTGCCCGCCGCGGGGGCGAGGACGAGCAGTACTTC.